Shown below are 25 T cell receptor beta chains from a single sample sequenced in a study of blood T cell repertoires in COVID-19. Here immunoSEQ multiplex PCR was the method, and the copy in TCRdb shows in-frame clones only, minus some. The table records about 250,000 clones, just over 85% of them present only once. Input material: PBMCs or T cells enriched from blood (not recorded which). Every receptor here comes from a man aged 40-49 years who had recovered from COVID-19.

The chain uses TRBV6-2 or TRBV6-3 and TRBJ1-6, with TRBD1 identical over 7 bases. There are 17 residues in the CDR3. The junction had 10 bases not matched to a gene; V was cut back by 0 bases and J by 8 bases. The germline V gene encodes CDR1 MNHEY and CDR2 SVGEGT. CDR3 sequence (DNA): TGTGCCAGCAGTTACTCGAGTGGGAAGGGGGCCTATTCACCCCTCCACTTT. Its protein is CASSYSSGKGAYSPLHF.

The chain combines TRBV12-3 or TRBV12-4 with TRBJ1-5, with D unclear. This CDR3 is 12 amino acids long. The V and J ends lost 6 bases and 7 bases respectively, with 10 bases between them. CDR3 sequence (DNA): TGTGCCAGCAGGACGGGTGGGCAGCCCCAGCATTTT. Protein sequence: CASRTGGQPQHF.

The chain couples TRBV30 to TRBJ2-3; D perhaps matches TRBD2 (7 bases). CDR3 size: 14 residues. Germline lookup yields CDR1 GTSNPN and CDR2 SVGIG (reference sequence). The ends were cut back, 2 bases at V and 6 bases at J, with 15 bases in the middle. DNA of the CDR3: TGTGCCTGGAGTAAAGGGGGGGGGTTGGATACGCAGTATTTT. It specifies CAWSKGGGLDTQYF.

The J gene is TRBJ2-2, the V gene TRBV29-1; TRBD1 aligns across 9 bases. V gave up 1 base and J gave up 1 base; unmatched junction bases: 4. CDR3 length: 16 amino acids. CDR1 and CDR2 (germline): SQVTM, ANQGSEA. The CDR3 DNA reads TGCAGCGTTGAAGTCTACAGGGGGCGGAACACCGGGGAGCTGTTTTTT. Protein product: CSVEVYRGRNTGELFF.

The V and J genes are TRBV28 and TRBJ2-3; TRBD1 agrees at 8 bases. CDR3 size: 14 residues. Germline V gene data show CDR1 as MDHEN and CDR2 as SYDVKM. The ends lost 3 bases at V and 5 bases at J; junction bases unmatched: 4. CDR3 DNA sequence: TGTGCCAGCAGTTTCCCAGGGGGCGGAGATACGCAGTATTTT. It codes for CASSFPGGGDTQYF. The whole variable domain, remainder taken from reference TRBV28 and TRBJ2-3, is DVKVTQSSRYLVKRTGEKVFLECVQDMDHENMFWYRQDPGLGLRLIYFSYDVKMKEKGDIPEGYSVSREKKERFSLILESASTNQTSMYLCASSFPGGGDTQYFGPGTRLTVL.

V and J are TRBV30 and TRBJ1-4; D remains unclear. Germline CDR1 is GTSNPN and CDR2 is SVGIG (reference sequence). V was pared by 1 base and J by 8 bases, with 11 bases between. The CDR3 contains 13 residues. CDR3 DNA: TGTGCCTGGAGTGGCACAGTCTGGGAAAAACTGTTTTTT. Residues: CAWSGTVWEKLFF. Full variable domain (outside the CDR3, taken from reference TRBV30 and TRBJ1-4): SQTIHQWPATLVQPVGSPLSLECTVEGTSNPNLYWYRQAAGRGLQLLFYSVGIGQISSEVPQNLSASRPQDRQFILSSKKLLLSDSGFYLCAWSGTVWEKLFFGSGTQLSVL.

The gene calls are TRBV7-9 and TRBJ2-7; possible D gene TRBD2, 5 bases. The V and J ends lost 5 bases and 6 bases respectively, with 11 bases between them. Germline CDR1 is SEHNR and CDR2 is FQNEAQ (reference sequence). This CDR3 comprises 12 residues. The CDR3 protein is CASSGGPPEQYF. The CDR3 bases are TGTGCCAGCAGCGGAGGACCCCCCGAGCAGTACTTC.

The chain couples TRBV28 to TRBJ2-7, with D tentatively TRBD1 (5 bases). The CDR3 runs to 14 residues. Germline lookup yields CDR1 MDHEN and CDR2 SYDVKM. Trimming shortened V by 7 bases and J by 2 bases, and 15 bases separated the two germline ends. The CDR3 loop is CASTISTATYEQYF. CDR3 DNA: TGTGCCAGCACCATTTCGACAGCTACCTACGAGCAGTACTTC.

The chain recombines TRBV5-1 with TRBJ1-2; TRBD1 is a possible D gene (6 bases). Trimming left V 2 bases short and J 6 bases short, with 26 bases between. There are 18 residues in the CDR3. The germline V gene encodes CDR1 SGHRS and CDR2 YFSETQ. The CDR3 region is CASSLRGQGSTAVHGYTF. CDR3 coding DNA: TGCGCCAGCAGCTTAAGGGGCCAGGGGAGTACAGCCGTCCATGGCTACACCTTC. Combining the CDR3 with reference TRBV5-1 and TRBJ1-2 gives the whole variable domain KAGVTQTPRYLIKTRGQQVTLSCSPISGHRSVSWYQQTPGQGLQFLFEYFSETQRNKGNFPGRFSGRQFSNSRSEMNVSTLELGDSALYLCASSLRGQGSTAVHGYTFGSGTRLTVV.

The chain is built from TRBV24-1 and TRBJ1-2; possible D gene TRBD1, 6 bases. The CDR3 covers 14 residues. Deletions cut 3 bases from V and 4 bases from J, with 11 bases between. CDR1 and CDR2 (germline): KGHDR, SFDVKD. CDR3 region: CATSDAGQIYGYTF. For the CDR3, the DNA is TGTGCCACCAGTGATGCCGGACAGATCTATGGCTACACCTTC.

The V gene is TRBV5-1, the J gene TRBJ1-6; D call uncertain. The V and J ends lost 2 bases and 5 bases respectively, with 8 bases between them. Germline CDR1 and CDR2: SGHRS and YFSETQ. This CDR3 comprises 14 residues. The CDR3 region has the DNA TGCGCCAGCAGCTTAAACACCGATAATTCACCCCTCCACTTT. It is translated as CASSLNTDNSPLHF.

This clone appeared a single time. This chain uses TRBV4-1 with TRBJ1-3, with D possibly TRBD1 on 6 matching bases. The CDR3 is 18 residues long. Trimming left V 4 bases short and J 3 bases short, with 22 bases between. CDR1 and CDR2 from the germline V gene are MGHRA and YSYEKL. This CDR3 is CASSLPSGQTLFGNTIYF. CDR3 sequence (DNA): TGCGCCAGCAGCCTACCGTCGGGACAAACCCTCTTTGGAAACACCATATATTTT.

The J gene is TRBJ2-7, the V gene TRBV9, with D perhaps matching TRBD1 (6 bases). Germline V gene lookup returns CDR1 SGDLS and CDR2 YYNGEE. The V and J ends lost 3 bases and 0 bases respectively, with 10 bases between them. The CDR3 has 14 amino acids. CDR3 in DNA: TGTGCCAGCAGCGCCGGACAGAGCTCCTACGAGCAGTACTTC. Its protein is CASSAGQSSYEQYF.

This clone was detected only once. This sequence joins TRBV9 and TRBJ2-2; TRBD2 aligns across 7 bases. The CDR3 is made up of 15 amino acids. Unmatched junction bases numbered 6, after V lost 0 bases and J lost 7 bases. Germline V gene data show CDR1 as SGDLS and CDR2 as YYNGEE. The CDR3 loop reads CASSVVASGVGELFF. The CDR3 DNA follows: TGTGCCAGCAGCGTAGTGGCTAGCGGAGTCGGGGAGCTGTTTTTT.

The chain joins TRBV13 to TRBJ2-1, with D hard to call. The V end was cut by 3 bases, the J end by 6 bases, with 9 bases between. Looked up from germline, CDR1 is PRHDT and CDR2 is FYEKMQ (reference sequence). CDR3 length: 13 amino acids. The CDR3 DNA follows: TGTGCCAGCAGCTTGGAGATGAGCAATGAGCAGTTCTTC. It codes for CASSLEMSNEQFF.

In this sample, this clone turned up once. The rearrangement joins TRBV6-5 to TRBJ1-1; D is unclear. Trimming cost V 7 bases and J 1 base, with 4 bases left between them. The V gene's germline CDR1 is MNHEY and CDR2 SVGAGI. This CDR3 is 11 amino acids long. The CDR3 DNA sequence: TGTGCCAGCAACTCGAACACTGAAGCTTTCTTT. The encoded protein is CASNSNTEAFF.

The chain couples TRBV4-1 to TRBJ2-3; maybe TRBD1 (6 bases). CDR1 and CDR2 (germline): MGHRA, YSYEKL. The CDR3 is 16 amino acids. Trimming removed 4 bases at V and 2 bases at J, with 16 bases between. CDR3 nucleotides: TGCGCCAGCAGCCTGGAAGGGGGAGCGGCCACAGATACGCAGTATTTT. As protein: CASSLEGGAATDTQYF.

V gene TRBV5-1 combines with J gene TRBJ2-5; 9 positions match TRBD2. V gave up 3 bases and J gave up 4 bases; unmatched junction bases: 1. The germline V gene has CDR1 SGHRS and CDR2 YFSETQ. The CDR3 runs to 13 residues. CDR3 region: CASSYSGGETQYF. CDR3 DNA: TGCGCCAGCAGCTATAGCGGGGGAGAGACCCAGTACTTC.

The chain combines TRBV6-5 with TRBJ1-5; TRBD1 is a possible D gene (6 bases). The germline CDR1 and CDR2 sequences are MNHEY and SVGAGI. The V and J ends lost 0 bases and 12 bases respectively, with 15 bases between them. The CDR3 sequence is 14 residues long. CDR3 nucleotide sequence: TGTGCCAGCAGTTACTCCCGGACAGACAGGAACCAGCATTTT. This gives the protein CASSYSRTDRNQHF.

The J gene is TRBJ2-2, the V gene TRBV2; D is possibly TRBD2 (5 bases). Germline V gene sequence: CDR1 SNHLY, CDR2 FYNNEI. This CDR3 spans 14 amino acids. Trimming left V 6 bases short and J 1 base short, with 9 bases between. This CDR3 is CASRREGNTGELFF. The CDR3, as DNA: TGTGCCAGCAGGAGGGAAGGGAACACCGGGGAGCTGTTTTTT.

The chain combines TRBV10-2 with TRBJ2-5, with 10 bases that match TRBD2. Trimming took 3 bases from V and 6 from J; bases not matched to a gene: 13. This CDR3 has 17 amino acids. Germline V gene lookup returns CDR1 WSHSY and CDR2 SAAADI. The CDR3 nucleotides read TGCGCCAGCAGTGATATCGGGACTAGCGCCTCCAAGAAGACCCAGTACTTC. The encoded protein is CASSDIGTSASKKTQYF.

The chain joins TRBV6-5 to TRBJ2-1; D possibly corresponds to TRBD1 (6 bases). The V end lost 6 bases, the J end lost 4 bases, and 16 bases lay between the germline ends. CDR3 size: 15 residues. Germline CDR1 reads MNHEY; CDR2 reads SVGAGI. The CDR3, as DNA: TGTGCCAGCAGACACAGGGTCACCGAATACAATGAGCAGTTCTTC. Translated, it gives CASRHRVTEYNEQFF.

Of note for this clone: Other DNA sequences in the sample encode the same CDR3. The J gene is TRBJ1-1, the V gene TRBV6-2 or TRBV6-3, with D possibly being TRBD1 (5 bases). V gave up 5 bases and J gave up 1 base, with 14 bases separating them. The CDR3 runs 15 residues. Germline V CDR1 and CDR2: MNHEY, SVGEGT. In DNA, the CDR3 is TGTGCCAGCAGTCCCCGGGCTAGGGGGAACACTGAAGCTTTCTTT. It yields the protein CASSPRARGNTEAFF.

This clone was detected once. V gene TRBV3-1 (or the pseudogene TRBV3-2) combines with J gene TRBJ1-3; 7 nucleotides align to TRBD1. Losses at the gene ends were 4 bases for V and 0 bases for J; bases not matched to a gene: 12. The CDR3 totals 18 residues. Germline lookup yields CDR1 LGHDT and CDR2 YNNKEL (reference sequence). CDR3 sequence: CASSPLWGQLSSGNTIYF. The CDR3 region has the DNA TGTGCCAGCAGCCCCCTTTGGGGACAGCTGAGCTCTGGAAACACCATATATTTT.

The chain uses TRBV18 and TRBJ1-5, with D uncertain. The CDR3 spans 13 residues. In germline, CDR1 is KGHSH, CDR2 LQKENI. V was trimmed by 3 bases and J by 4 bases, leaving 7 bases between them. CDR3 sequence reads: CASSPRGNQPQHF. CDR3 nucleotides: TGTGCCAGCTCACCGCGAGGGAATCAGCCCCAGCATTTT. Full variable domain (missing parts from reference TRBV18 and TRBJ1-5): NAGVMQNPRHLVRRRGQEARLRCSPMKGHSHVYWYRQLPEEGLKFMVYLQKENIIDESGMPKERFSAEFPKEGPSILRIQQVVRGDSAAYFCASSPRGNQPQHFGDGTRLSIL.